The source of this T cell receptor beta chain is a study of graft-versus-host responses after intestinal transplantation. Looking at the study overall: Recipients had transplants, and these were multivisceral, liver-intestinal, or isolated intestinal. Anti-thymocyte globulin induction was given to all recipients, followed by tacrolimus and steroids for around three years.

General study findings and limits: Recipient marrow showed GvH clones, some seen first in ileum or blood.

The table came from immunoSEQ multiplex PCR; TCRdb's copy has only in-frame clones and leaves some out. The profile shows about 88,000 clones, roughly 90% of them singletons. The CDR3 has 8 residues. Per the germline V gene, CDR1 is SNHLY and CDR2 is FYNNEI. For this clone: Antigen specificity is unknown. A read error may produce the germline difference seen at one junction end.

The gene calls are TRBV2 and TRBJ2-3; perhaps TRBD1 as D (5 bases). The TCR sequence derives from a human donor who received an intestinal transplant. Sequencing used unstimulated CD4+ T cells sorted from spleen or lymph node cells, obtained before intestinal transplant. The CDR3 sequence is CASSQGRF. CDR3 DNA sequence: TGTGCCAGCAGTCAGGGTCGTTTT. The complete variable domain, with remaining parts taken from reference TRBV2 and TRBJ2-3, reads EPEVTQTPSHQVTQMGQEVILRCVPISNHLYFYWYRQILGQKVEFLVSFYNNEISEKSEIFDDQFSVERPDGSNFTLKIRSTKLEDSAMYFCASSQGRFGPGTRLTVL.